What follows describes a single T cell receptor beta chain. Many counts were recorded for this clone. Its binding antigen is unknown. No much larger clone exists at a distance of one base, and base qualities are not known. This entry comes from a study of blood T cell repertoires in COVID-19 (dated by TCRdb to about 2020). Concerning the study at large: Collaborator samples came from the United States, Italy and Spain and covered acute and convalescent phases of COVID-19. The prospective study material was composed of cDNA or gDNA derived from T cells, B-cell-depleted T cells, or PBMCs. Deeply sampled blood TCRbeta repertoires from subjects exposed to, actively infected with, or recovered from COVID-19 were included in the dataset. The repertoires were released in a freely available public database intended as a resource for research on the immune response to SARS-CoV-2. The samples were drawn from two sources: the first 160 participants of the ongoing ImmuneRACE study, and 1,254 subjects contributed by 6 global collaborators. A de-identified subject ID, COVID-19 status, age in years and sex were almost always included in the sample metadata. Where HLA class I and class II types were available, the types were taken from metadata supplied by the sample provider, not from assay-based typing. Results the study describes overall, beyond this receptor: The amount of clinical and demographic metadata varied by source and participant and was provided uncurated.

V loses 4 bases of germline sequence and J loses 3 bases, and the interval between the two ends is 8 bases. The CDR3 runs 12 residues from the cysteine to the phenylalanine. Just the 36-base CDR3 DNA is kept, in frame starting at base 1. As encoded in the germline V gene (reference sequence), CDR1 is SGHKS while CDR2 is YYEKEE. At one collaborating source in Seattle, patients were enrolled during active infection and were followed longitudinally through the course of disease. Each collaborating institution followed its own protocols to collect whole blood in K2EDTA tubes. For TCRbeta analysis, collaborators shipped samples in one of three forms: frozen whole blood, isolated PBMCs, or DNA extracted from either of those sample types. The immunoSEQ Assay, a bias-controlled multiplex PCR, was used to amplify TCRbeta CDR3 regions from genomic DNA. The authors' analysis ran thus. Within the assay, amplification of reference gene primers was used to estimate how many nucleated cells each sample contained. To quantify the absolute abundance of each unique TCRbeta CDR3 rearrangement, sequence reads were collapsed and filtered. For each sample, productive Simpson clonality was calculated as the square root of Simpson's diversity index across productive rearrangements. Entries here come from immuneACCESS through TCRdb and include only in-frame sequences with V and J called. Some clones fail to appear in such tables; in the studies checked, an unresolved V gene covers under half of the shortfall, and the cause of the remainder is unknown. V and J calls and clone size are given by that table; D and trimming were obtained from the DNA. Present in this sample are 120,000 to 150,000 clones, roughly 84% of which were seen just once. The biggest ten clones account for less than 9% of the sample.

Recombination linked TRBV5-5 to TRBJ2-7; the D gene cannot be resolved reliably. The source material was peripheral blood. This receptor was taken from a man aged 25 to 40 with COVID-19, enrolled during active disease. CDR3 protein: CASSLDFYEQYF. The DNA is as follows: TGTGCCAGCAGCCTCGACTTCTACGAGCAGTACTTC.